This TCR beta chain was retrieved from a study of PD-1 blockade in classical Hodgkin lymphoma. Study-wide results and limits: Initiation of nivolumab under 1 year after ASCT led to exclusion of patients. A reduction in baseline TCR diversity was reportedly seen in newly diagnosed patients relative to healthy donors.

With respect to this clone: The antigen remains undetermined.

CDR1 and CDR2 (germline): SGDLS, YYNGEE. The CDR3 has 15 amino acids. The V end lost 0 bases, the J end lost 3 bases, and 10 bases lay between the germline ends. All patients relapsed after autologous stem cell transplantation, and brentuximab vedotin exposure varied. The assay was immunoSEQ multiplex PCR, and TCRdb's table has in-frame clones only and misses some. Of 30,000 to 40,000 clones in the sample, approximately 82% were seen once. V is TRBV9 and J is TRBJ2-1, with D unresolved. The sample was peripheral blood mononuclear cells (PBMCs), taken before the second cycle of nivolumab. This TCR derives from a human donor with classical Hodgkin lymphoma. For the CDR3, the DNA is TGTGCCAGCAGCGTAGGAAGGCGGATCTACAATGAGCAGTTCTTC. This translates into CASSVGRRIYNEQFF. The whole variable domain, filled in from reference TRBV9 and TRBJ2-1, reads DSGVTQTPKHLITATGQRVTLRCSPRSGDLSVYWYQQSLDQGLQFLIQYYNGEERAKGNILERFSAQQFPDLHSELNLSSLELGDSALYFCASSVGRRIYNEQFFGPGTRLTVL.